Ten or more counts support the clone carrying this T cell receptor beta chain. Its antigen is unidentified. Using RNA transcripts as the source, TCR beta CDR3 regions were amplified. The HTBI primer set drove a first-round RT-PCR of the TCR CDR3. A single record per CDR3 protein comes from TCRdb applying MiXCR to the multiplex PCR reads. The sample yields about 210,000 distinct CDR3 sequences, approximately 20% seen once. This record comes from a study of T cells in Graves' hyperthyroidism and ophthalmopathy. Study-level background: Before treatment of any kind, peripheral blood was taken at initial diagnosis.

V lost 6 bases, J lost 2 bases, and 8 bases stayed unmatched. The CDR3 has 15 residues. Per the germline V gene, CDR1 is ENHRY and CDR2 is SYGVKD. Study observations and caveats: Model predictions of ophthalmopathy came a median roughly 6.7 months before onset. Most thyroid-expanded clonotypes above 0.001 were also found in blood.

Lactation, pregnancy, other autoimmune disease or uncontrolled infection excluded patients. This chain uses TRBV10-3 with TRBJ1-1; 8 bases line up with TRBD1. Sequenced material: blood. The TCR sequence derives from a man between 35 and 55 years old with Graves' hyperthyroidism. This chain's CDR3 is CAISSLQGVNTEAFF. Written as DNA, the CDR3 is TGTGCCATCAGCAGTTTACAGGGGGTAAACACTGAAGCTTTCTTT.